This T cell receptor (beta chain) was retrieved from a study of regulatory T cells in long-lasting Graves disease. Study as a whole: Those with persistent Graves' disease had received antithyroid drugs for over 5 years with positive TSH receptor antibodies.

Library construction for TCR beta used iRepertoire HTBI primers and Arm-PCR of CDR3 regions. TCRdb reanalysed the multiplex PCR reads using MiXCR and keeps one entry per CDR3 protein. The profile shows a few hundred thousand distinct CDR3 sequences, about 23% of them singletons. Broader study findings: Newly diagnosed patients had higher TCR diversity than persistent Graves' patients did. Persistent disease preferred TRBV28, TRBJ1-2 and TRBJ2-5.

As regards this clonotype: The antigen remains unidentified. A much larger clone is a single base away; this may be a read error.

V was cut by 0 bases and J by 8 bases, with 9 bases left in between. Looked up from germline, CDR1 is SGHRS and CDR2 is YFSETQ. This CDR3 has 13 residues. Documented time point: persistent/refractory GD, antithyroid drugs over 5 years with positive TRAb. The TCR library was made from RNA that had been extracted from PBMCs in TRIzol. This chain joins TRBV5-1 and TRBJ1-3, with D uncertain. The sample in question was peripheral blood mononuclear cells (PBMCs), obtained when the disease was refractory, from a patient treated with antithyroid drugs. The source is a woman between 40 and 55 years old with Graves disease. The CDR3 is CASSLGLEDTIYF. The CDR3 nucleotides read TGCGCCAGCAGCTTGGGCTTGGAAGACACCATATATTTT.